The 15 T cell receptor beta chains below all came from one sample that was sequenced in a study of PD-1 blockade in mismatch repair-deficient tumors. Some clones are missing from TCRdb's copy, which holds only in-frame ones; the method was immunoSEQ multiplex PCR. The sample contains tens of thousands of clones, around 80% of which appear only once. Sequencing used peripheral blood, obtained 4 weeks after starting pembrolizumab. The receptors were gathered from an adult with mismatch repair-deficient cancer.

This clone appeared a single time. The V call is TRBV5-4, the J call TRBJ2-3; TRBD1 or TRBD2 may be the D gene (6 bases each). Trimming removed 5 bases at V and 4 bases at J, with 20 bases between. The CDR3 runs 16 residues. Germline lookup yields CDR1 SGHNT and CDR2 YYREEE (reference sequence). CDR3 nucleotide sequence: TGTGCCAGCAGGGGGGGTTATAGGGGGTCGTCAGATACGCAGTATTTT. Translation gives CASRGGYRGSSDTQYF.

The J gene is TRBJ2-3, the V gene TRBV14; D is undetermined. Germline values: CDR1 SGHDN, CDR2 FVKESK. Trimming pared 1 base from V and 1 base from J, leaving 9 bases between. The length of the CDR3 is 15 residues. CDR3 coding DNA: TGTGCCAGCAGCCAAGGAGATTTCGGCACAGATACGCAGTATTTT. Encoded protein: CASSQGDFGTDTQYF.

The rearrangement uses TRBV11-1 and TRBJ2-7; D may be TRBD2 (5 bases). Germline V gene lookup returns CDR1 SGHAT and CDR2 FQDESV (reference sequence). The CDR3 has 15 residues. The V end was cut by 5 bases, the J end by 7 bases, with 21 bases between. The CDR3 nucleotides read TGTGCCAGCAGCCCGTCGGGCTCCTCAACGGGAGAGCAGTACTTC. It codes for CASSPSGSSTGEQYF.

The chain recombines TRBV7-6 with TRBJ2-7; D perhaps matches TRBD1 (6 bases). The CDR3 totals 15 residues. Trimming cost V 5 bases and J 3 bases, with 17 bases left between them. CDR1 and CDR2 from the germline V gene are SGHVS and FNYEAQ. CDR3 sequence reads: CASSPAPGQNYEQYF. CDR3 bases: TGTGCCAGCAGCCCAGCCCCGGGACAAAACTACGAGCAGTACTTC.

This rearrangement joins TRBV29-1 to TRBJ2-2, with D unresolved. This CDR3 contains 10 residues. The V and J ends lost 7 bases and 8 bases respectively, with 8 bases between them. The V gene's germline CDR1 is SQVTM and CDR2 ANQGSEA. The CDR3 coding sequence is TGCAGCGCCCTTGGGGGGGAGCTGTTTTTT. This encodes CSALGGELFF.

In its sample, this clone was seen once. The rearrangement joins TRBV5-5 to TRBJ1-1, with D tentatively TRBD1 (5 bases). Germline V lookup: CDR1 SGHKS, CDR2 YYEKEE (reference sequence). Trimming cost V 2 bases and J 5 bases, with 16 bases left between them. The CDR3 sequence is 15 residues long. The DNA for the CDR3 is TGTGCCAGCAGCTTTTCCGGGGGAAGGGATACTGAAGCTTTCTTT. This translates into CASSFSGGRDTEAFF.

The rearrangement uses TRBV11-3 and TRBJ1-2; D might be TRBD1 (6 bases). Germline-derived CDR1 and CDR2 are SGHNT and YENEEA. V lost 4 bases and J lost 8, with 14 bases in between. CDR3 length equals 13 residues. CDR3 DNA sequence: TGTGCCAGCAGCTCTAGACAGGCCGCGGGCTACACCTTC. Amino acids: CASSSRQAAGYTF.

V and J are TRBV11-3 and TRBJ2-5, with unresolved D. The V end lost 1 base, the J end lost 0 bases, and 15 bases lay between the germline ends. Germline CDR1 is SGHNT and CDR2 is YENEEA. The CDR3 runs 17 residues. The CDR3 DNA follows: TGTGCCAGCAGCTTAGGGCTGGGAAAAGGAAACCAAGAGACCCAGTACTTC. Residues: CASSLGLGKGNQETQYF.

The chain combines TRBV20-1 with TRBJ2-7; D is uncertain. V gave up 0 bases and J gave up 7 bases, with 7 bases separating them. This CDR3 contains 11 residues. Germline V gene data show CDR1 as DFQATT and CDR2 as SNEGSKA (reference sequence). The CDR3 loop reads CSARENHEQYF. For the CDR3, the DNA is TGCAGTGCTAGAGAAAATCATGAGCAGTACTTC.

V and J are TRBV25-1 and TRBJ2-2, with 8 bases identical to TRBD2. Germline-derived CDR1 and CDR2 are MGHDK and SYGVNS. This CDR3 is 18 amino acids long. Trimming removed 4 bases from V and 0 bases from J; junction bases left unmatched: 10. The CDR3 DNA sequence: TGTGCCAGCAGTGCCCAACAACTAGCGGAGGCGAACACCGGGGAGCTGTTTTTT. Its translation: CASSAQQLAEANTGELFF.

This sequence joins TRBV7-9 and TRBJ1-4; 8 bases match TRBD1. This CDR3 contains 13 residues. CDR1 and CDR2 (germline): SEHNR, FQNEAQ (reference sequence). V shed 10 bases, J shed 7 bases, and the junction held 8 bases outside the gene matches. CDR3: CATQGAVGEKLFF. The CDR3 coding sequence is TGTGCCACCCAGGGGGCCGTGGGTGAAAAACTGTTTTTT.

This clone turned up a few times. V gene TRBV7-6 combines with J gene TRBJ1-5; perhaps TRBD1 as D (5 bases). V lost 3 bases and J 6 bases, leaving 21 bases between the germline ends. Per germline, CDR1 SGHVS and CDR2 FNYEAQ. The CDR3 is made up of 17 amino acids. CDR3 region: CASSLKARQLGRQPQHF. DNA for the CDR3: TGTGCCAGCAGCTTGAAGGCGCGACAGCTCGGTCGTCAGCCCCAGCATTTT.

The V and J genes are TRBV5-1 and TRBJ2-1, with unresolved D. CDR1 is SGHRS, CDR2 YFSETQ, per germline. V was clipped by 0 bases and J by 1 base, with 8 bases between them. The CDR3 contains 15 residues. This chain's CDR3 is CASSLASGSYNEQFF. The CDR3, as DNA: TGCGCCAGCAGCTTGGCGTCCGGGTCCTACAATGAGCAGTTCTTC.

This clone was seen more than once but under ten times. The chain is built from TRBV5-1 and TRBJ2-7, with D tentatively TRBD1 (5 bases). The V and J ends lost 2 bases and 3 bases respectively, with 9 bases between them. From germline, CDR1 is SGHRS and CDR2 YFSETQ. The CDR3 length is 13 residues. CDR3 in amino acids: CASSLTGHYEQYF. Written as DNA, the CDR3 is TGCGCCAGCAGCTTAACAGGACACTACGAGCAGTACTTC.

The rearrangement uses TRBV19 and TRBJ2-2; no clear D gene. V was pared by 8 bases and J by 4 bases, with 14 bases between. The germline V gene has CDR1 LNHDA and CDR2 SQIVND (reference sequence). The CDR3 covers 14 residues. CDR3 bases: TGTGCCAGTTTCACAAGGGTTGGCACCGGGGAGCTGTTTTTT. Amino acid sequence: CASFTRVGTGELFF.